This TCR beta chain emerged from a study of immune cell composition in non-small cell lung cancer (dated by TCRdb to about 2017). Regarding the research as a whole: Histologic subtype, mostly lung adenocarcinoma or squamous cell carcinoma, was determined with H&E together with p63, CK5, Napsin A and TTF-1 immunohistochemistry. Supplementary cohort #1 consisted of 10 lung adenocarcinoma cases with paired tumour/lung TCR-beta sequencing and with TIL populations generated to assess tumour reactivity. A handful of tumour specimens with TCR-beta data were of rare histological subtypes and were excluded from the subtype comparisons. Using Adaptive Biotechnologies, the researchers ran TCR-beta sequencing on 34 paired NSCLC tumour and non-adjacent lung specimens, along with just over 25 tumour-only specimens.

Non-adjacent lung tissue from the same patient, taken as far from the tumour as possible and at least 3 cm away, was used for the normal lung samples. Genomic DNA was isolated with the QIAamp DNA kit from frozen aliquots of single-cell suspensions that had not been sorted. Tissues were received within 2 hours of resection and were immediately processed into single-cell suspensions. Tissue was broken up mechanically, digested enzymatically with DNase I, collagenase I and hyaluronidase for 30 minutes at 37 degrees C, and then filtered and RBC-lysed. TCR-beta CDR3 regions were amplified from genomic DNA by a two-step multiplex PCR, with the second step adding Illumina-compatible adaptors. TCR-beta immunosequencing was performed on an Illumina platform as a commercial immunoSEQ service. As for the original processing: Two measures summarised the repertoires: productive clonality, and Top 10 Clones, meaning the percentage of T-cell templates coming from the ten most frequent sequences. Values for productive clonality spanned 0 to 1, where a value of 1 indicated a monoclonal population. Tumour-associated clones, identified using log10 scatter plots, were defined as sequences that made up at least 0.1% of tumour T-cell templates and were not found in the matched non-adjacent lung. Student's t-tests were used for two-group comparisons, ANOVA for comparisons across stages, and linear regression for relationships, with analyses done in GraphPad Prism7 and R. The clones in this table, taken by TCRdb from immuneACCESS, are in-frame only. Not every clone is retained; where verified, under half of the shortfall comes from an unresolved V gene, and the cause of the rest is unknown. Clone size and the V and J calls come from that table; the DNA yielded D and trimming. The sample table lists about 16,000 clones, 77% of them with a count of one. The ten most abundant clones make up approximately 10% of the sample.

What the research found in general, with its limitations: Across under 11 adenocarcinoma cases, TIL tumour reactivity correlated strongly with maximal tumour-associated clone frequency but not with overall clonality. Smoking pack-years did not significantly correlate with tumour TCR-beta clonality. Nearly half of NSCLC cases had tumour-associated clones >0.5%, found in about a third of adenocarcinomas compared with around 79% of squamous carcinomas. The reactivity cohort contained only 10 to 11 cases, and the tumour-reactive clones were not shown to have sequences in common with the dominant in vivo tumour-associated clones.

Taken from cysteine to phenylalanine, the CDR3 has 18 residues. The DNA shown is the 54-base CDR3, in frame from base 1. This clone turned up a few times. This receptor's antigen is unknown. There are no base qualities to consult, and no much larger clone falls within one base. The same sample was also studied in work on CD4 T cells in lung cancer. Drawing on the second study: In the study, blood T cells from NSCLC patients were screened for responses to candidate mutation-encoded neoepitopes, and neoantigen-specific CD4+ T-cell clones and TCRs were isolated. Tumor and non-adjacent lung tissue were obtained from a few patients undergoing curative-intent resections for stage I-III non-small cell lung cancer. The resected patients had lung adenocarcinoma or squamous cell carcinoma, were aged 60 to 69 at blood donation, and mostly were former smokers. Before blood donation, patients had received treatments including platinum chemotherapy, and some received nivolumab or pembrolizumab. Some responses derived from blood might reflect in vitro priming of naive T cells or cross-reactivity instead of memory responses to the cancer. TCRB deep sequencing tracked the frequency of neoantigen-specific clonotypes in tumor resections, non-adjacent lung and cultured T-cell products. The kit provider's software was used to analyze TCRB sequence data, and Fisher's exact test was used to test clonotype templates for tumor enrichment.

The TCR originated in a human donor with non-small cell lung cancer. The material sequenced was non-adjacent lung tissue. The chain joins TRBV21-1 to TRBJ1-3; the table calls TRBD1, which could not be checked here. TRBV21-1 is a known pseudogene. The CDR3 reads CASSKQDRPGSSGNTIYF. DNA sequence: TGTGCCAGCAGCAAGCAGGACAGGCCCGGGAGCTCTGGAAACACCATATATTTT.